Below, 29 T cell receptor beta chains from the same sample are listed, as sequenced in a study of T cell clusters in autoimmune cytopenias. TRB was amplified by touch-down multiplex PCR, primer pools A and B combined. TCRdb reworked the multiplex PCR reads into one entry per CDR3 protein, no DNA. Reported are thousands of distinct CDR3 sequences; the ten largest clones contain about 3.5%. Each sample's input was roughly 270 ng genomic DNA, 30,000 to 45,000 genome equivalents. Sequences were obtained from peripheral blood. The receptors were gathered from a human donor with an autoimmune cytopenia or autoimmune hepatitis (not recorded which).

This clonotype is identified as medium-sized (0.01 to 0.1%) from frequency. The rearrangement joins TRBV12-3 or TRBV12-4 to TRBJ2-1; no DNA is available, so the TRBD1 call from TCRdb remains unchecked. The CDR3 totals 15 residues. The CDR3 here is CASRLRGEVRNEQFF.

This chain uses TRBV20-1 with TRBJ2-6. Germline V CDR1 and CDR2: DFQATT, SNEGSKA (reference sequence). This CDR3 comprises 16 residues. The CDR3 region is CSARDRSGSGANVLTF.

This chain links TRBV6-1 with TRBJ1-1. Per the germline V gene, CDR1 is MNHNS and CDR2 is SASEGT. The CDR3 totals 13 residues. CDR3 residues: CASRLLENTEAFF.

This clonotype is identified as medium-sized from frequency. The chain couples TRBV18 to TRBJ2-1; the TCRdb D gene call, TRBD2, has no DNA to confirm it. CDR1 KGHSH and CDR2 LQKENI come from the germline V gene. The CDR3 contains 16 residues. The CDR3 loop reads CASSPTGLAGFNEQFF.

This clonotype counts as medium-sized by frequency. The CDR3 region is CSVDYGQGNTEAFF. The chain couples TRBV29-1 to TRBJ1-1; TCRdb indicates TRBD1, and absent DNA this call remains unverified. Looked up from germline, CDR1 is SQVTM and CDR2 is ANQGSEA. The CDR3 runs to 14 residues.

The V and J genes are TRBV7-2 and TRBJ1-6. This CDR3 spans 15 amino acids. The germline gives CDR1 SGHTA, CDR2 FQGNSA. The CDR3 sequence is CASRPRTSHNSPLHF.

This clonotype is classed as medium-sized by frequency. The CDR3 sequence: CASSAKRGLSTDTQYF. The rearrangement uses TRBV6-1 and TRBJ2-3; the TCRdb D gene call, TRBD1, has no DNA to confirm it. The CDR3 has 16 residues. Germline V gives CDR1 MNHNS, CDR2 SASEGT.

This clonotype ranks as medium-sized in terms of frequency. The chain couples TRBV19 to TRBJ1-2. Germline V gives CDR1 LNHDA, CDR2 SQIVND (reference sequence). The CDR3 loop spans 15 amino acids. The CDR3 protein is CASSDQPRTNYGYTF. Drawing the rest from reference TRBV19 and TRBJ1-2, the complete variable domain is DGGITQSPKYLFRKEGQNVTLSCEQNLNHDAMYWYRQDPGQGLRLIYYSQIVNDFQKGDIAEGYSVSREKKESFPLTVTSAQKNPTAFYLCASSDQPRTNYGYTFGSGTRLTVV.

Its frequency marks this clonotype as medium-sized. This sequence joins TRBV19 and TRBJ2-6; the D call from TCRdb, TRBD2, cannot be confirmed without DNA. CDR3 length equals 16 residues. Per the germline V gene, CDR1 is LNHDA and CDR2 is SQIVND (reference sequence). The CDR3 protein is CASSPSGRAGANVLTF. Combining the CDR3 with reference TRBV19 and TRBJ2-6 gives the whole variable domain DGGITQSPKYLFRKEGQNVTLSCEQNLNHDAMYWYRQDPGQGLRLIYYSQIVNDFQKGDIAEGYSVSREKKESFPLTVTSAQKNPTAFYLCASSPSGRAGANVLTFGAGSRLTVL.

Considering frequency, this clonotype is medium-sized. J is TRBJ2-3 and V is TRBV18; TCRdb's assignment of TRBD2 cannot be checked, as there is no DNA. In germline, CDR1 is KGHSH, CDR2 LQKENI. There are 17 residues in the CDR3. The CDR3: CASSPTRGGFGADTQYF.

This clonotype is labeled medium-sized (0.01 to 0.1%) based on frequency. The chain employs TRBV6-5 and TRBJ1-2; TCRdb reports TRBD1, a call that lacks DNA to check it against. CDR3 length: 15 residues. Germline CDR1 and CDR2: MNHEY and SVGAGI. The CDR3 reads CASSTQYRGDYGYTF.

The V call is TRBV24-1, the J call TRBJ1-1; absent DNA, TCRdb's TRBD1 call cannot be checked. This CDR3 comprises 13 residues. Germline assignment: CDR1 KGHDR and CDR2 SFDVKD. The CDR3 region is CATSDPGVGSAFF.

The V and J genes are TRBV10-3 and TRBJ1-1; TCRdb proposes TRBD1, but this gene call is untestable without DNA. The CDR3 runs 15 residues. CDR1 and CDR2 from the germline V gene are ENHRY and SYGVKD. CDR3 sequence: CAISESGGGITEAFF.

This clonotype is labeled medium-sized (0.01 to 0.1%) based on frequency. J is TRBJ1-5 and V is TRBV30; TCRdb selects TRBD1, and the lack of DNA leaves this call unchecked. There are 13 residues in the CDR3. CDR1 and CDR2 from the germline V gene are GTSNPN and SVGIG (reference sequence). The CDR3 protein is CAWGQGRGQPQHF.

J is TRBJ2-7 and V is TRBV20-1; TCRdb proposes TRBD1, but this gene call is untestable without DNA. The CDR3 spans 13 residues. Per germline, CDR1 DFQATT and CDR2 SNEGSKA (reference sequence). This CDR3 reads CSAKDRDPYEQYF.

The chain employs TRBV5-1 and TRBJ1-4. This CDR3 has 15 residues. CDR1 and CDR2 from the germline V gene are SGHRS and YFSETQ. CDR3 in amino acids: CASSLDWRTNEKLFF.

The CDR3: CASSLGHGETQYF. The chain recombines TRBV5-1 with TRBJ2-5; TCRdb reports TRBD1, a call that lacks DNA to check it against. The germline V gene encodes CDR1 SGHRS and CDR2 YFSETQ. The CDR3 loop spans 13 amino acids.

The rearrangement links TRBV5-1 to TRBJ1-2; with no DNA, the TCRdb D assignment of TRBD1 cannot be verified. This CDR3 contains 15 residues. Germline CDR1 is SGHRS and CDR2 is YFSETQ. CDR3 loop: CASSLGDIAYYGYTF.

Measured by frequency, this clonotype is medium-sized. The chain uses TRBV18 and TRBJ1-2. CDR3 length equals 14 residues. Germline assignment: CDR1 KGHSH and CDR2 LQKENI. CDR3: CASSSENGNYGYTF.

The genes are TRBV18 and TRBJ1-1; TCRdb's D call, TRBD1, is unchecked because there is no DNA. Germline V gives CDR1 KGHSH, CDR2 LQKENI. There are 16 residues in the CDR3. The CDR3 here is CASSRDSRALNTEAFF. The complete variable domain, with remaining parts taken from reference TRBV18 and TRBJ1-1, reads NAGVMQNPRHLVRRRGQEARLRCSPMKGHSHVYWYRQLPEEGLKFMVYLQKENIIDESGMPKERFSAEFPKEGPSILRIQQVVRGDSAAYFCASSRDSRALNTEAFFGQGTRLTVV.

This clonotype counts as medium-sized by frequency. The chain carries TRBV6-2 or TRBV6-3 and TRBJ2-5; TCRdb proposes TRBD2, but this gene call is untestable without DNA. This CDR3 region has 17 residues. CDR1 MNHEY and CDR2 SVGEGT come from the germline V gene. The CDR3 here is CASSKGTSGGVQETQYF.

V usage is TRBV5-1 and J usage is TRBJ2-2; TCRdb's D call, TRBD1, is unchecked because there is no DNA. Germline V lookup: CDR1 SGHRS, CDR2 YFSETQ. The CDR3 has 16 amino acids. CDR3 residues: CATTQGEFGLTGELFF.

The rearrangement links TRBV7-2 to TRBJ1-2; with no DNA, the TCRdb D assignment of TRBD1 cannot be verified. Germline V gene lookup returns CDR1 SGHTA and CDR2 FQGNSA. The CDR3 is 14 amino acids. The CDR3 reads CASSFSGQGYGYTF.

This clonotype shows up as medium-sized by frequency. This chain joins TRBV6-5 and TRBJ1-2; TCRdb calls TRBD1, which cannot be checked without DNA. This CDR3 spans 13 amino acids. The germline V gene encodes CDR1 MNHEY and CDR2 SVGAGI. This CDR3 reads CASKPQGNYGYTF.

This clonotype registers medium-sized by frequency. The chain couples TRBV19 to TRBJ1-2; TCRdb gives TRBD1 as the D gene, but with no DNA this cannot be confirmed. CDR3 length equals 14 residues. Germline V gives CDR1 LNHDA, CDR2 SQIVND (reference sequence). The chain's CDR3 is CASSAPGGGHGYTF.

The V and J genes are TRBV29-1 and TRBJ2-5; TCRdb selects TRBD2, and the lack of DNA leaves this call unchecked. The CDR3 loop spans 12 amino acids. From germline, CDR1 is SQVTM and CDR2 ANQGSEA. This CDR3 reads CSVELEGETQYF.

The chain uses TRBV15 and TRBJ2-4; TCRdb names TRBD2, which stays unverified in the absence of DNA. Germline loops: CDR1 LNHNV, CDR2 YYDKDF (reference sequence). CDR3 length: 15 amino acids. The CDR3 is CATSVGLAGAVGQYF.

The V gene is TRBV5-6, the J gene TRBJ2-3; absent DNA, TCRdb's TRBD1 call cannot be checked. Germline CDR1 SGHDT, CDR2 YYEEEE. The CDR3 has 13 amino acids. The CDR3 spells CASGQGARDTQYF. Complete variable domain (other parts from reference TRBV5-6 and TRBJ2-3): DAGVTQSPTHLIKTRGQQVTLRCSPKSGHDTVSWYQQALGQGPQFIFQYYEEEERQRGNFPDRFSGHQFPNYSSELNVNALLLGDSALYLCASGQGARDTQYFGPGTRLTVL.

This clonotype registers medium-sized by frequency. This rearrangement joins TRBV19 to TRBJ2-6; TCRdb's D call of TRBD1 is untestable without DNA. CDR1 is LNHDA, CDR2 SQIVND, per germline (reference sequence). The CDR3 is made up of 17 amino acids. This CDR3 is CASLPTWGGAGANVLTF.